Listed below are T cell receptor beta chains from one sample, sequenced in a study of blood T cell repertoires in COVID-19. This table comes from immunoSEQ multiplex PCR, and its TCRdb copy is limited to in-frame clones, with some not included. Of some 42,000 clones listed, 76% are singletons. Material: peripheral blood. The receptor source for this set is a man aged 80 or over with acute or convalescent COVID-19. Each CDR3 is given with its conserved first and last residue. The order of the fields is V gene, clone size, CDR3 protein. Some rows have no size entry. The others give once, few or many, or a class for an expanded clone.

TRBV28 | many | CASSLSGTGGFGANVLTF
TRBV5-4 | NA | CASIEIPGTSGVNEQFF
TRBV28 | NA | CASSEGTSEQFF
TRBV11-2 | NA | CASTISGSYEQYF
TRBV27 | NA | CASSLGRGIKRKGDTEAFF
TRBV6-5 | NA | CASRYREGTEAFF
TRBV9 | NA | CASSVGQGVGYEQYF
TRBV21-1 | NA | CASSLEGGVEQFF
TRBV29-1 | NA | CSSGEGSTDTQYF
TRBV5-1 | NA | CASSTGTGGLGEQYF
TRBV11-2 | NA | CASSTGLAGYEQYF
TRBV7-2 | NA | CASSPKAGNEQYF
TRBV5-1 | NA | CASSLGEGGEQYF
TRBV7-7 | once | CASSPGQGYEQYF
TRBV19 | NA | CASSIAGQETQYF
TRBV2 | NA | CASSRQGWAQPQHF
TRBV18 | once | CASSPPAVDTIYF
TRBV4-1 | NA | CASSMGRETQYF
TRBV19 | NA | CASKSAGGPSTQYF
TRBV20-1 | few | CSASQSNEQFF
TRBV5-4 | NA | CASSGTGINYGYTF
TRBV7-3 | few | CASSLVVAGGHSTDTQYF
TRBV24-1 | NA | CATSDFFQGQETQYF
TRBV13 | NA | CASSPGTEAFF
TRBV6-5 | NA | CASSSPGLAFAEQYF
TRBV7-9 | NA | CASSQDLDNEKLFF
TRBV29-1 | NA | CSVVLAGITGELFF
TRBV2 | NA | CASSRQGGNYGYTF
TRBV4-1 | NA | CASSLHREKTEAFF
TRBV10-3 | NA | CAISTLNTEAFF
TRBV24-1 | NA | CATSDGQPNQPQHF
TRBV3-1/TRBV3-2 | NA | CASSFGGVTKNIQYF
TRBV28 | NA | CASSFVSGRASYEQYF
TRBV6-5 | NA | CASSYSIRVNEKLFF
TRBV6-5 | NA | CASRRTGEGTEAFF
TRBV9 | NA | CASSNTDGGAGNTIYF
TRBV6-1 | NA | CASSEVTSGQPTLYNEQFF
TRBV5-1 | NA | CASSGQVAGVYNEQFF
TRBV3-1/TRBV3-2 | NA | CASSPGLAITYEQYF
TRBV14 | NA | CASSLLTGTEAFF
TRBV11-3 | NA | CASSPGTSGGAGADTQYF
TRBV5-1 | NA | CASNQGTDTQYF
TRBV3-1/TRBV3-2 | NA | CASSQEGLAKNIQYF
TRBV30 | NA | CAWSSPRGRLQETQYF
TRBV3-1/TRBV3-2 | NA | CASSQGRKAGGETQYF